One and the same sample provided the 10 T cell receptor beta chains below, sequenced in a study of blood T cell repertoires in COVID-19 (dated by TCRdb to 2020 to 2022). The receptor library was made with the immunoSEQ multiplex PCR assay. The immuneACCESS repertoire file appears here via TCRdb, limited to in-frame rearrangements. These files lack a portion of the clones; in checked studies, under half of the deficit traces to unresolved V genes, and the cause of the others is not known. This sample gives 120,000 to 150,000 clones in total; 75% to 90% of them show up just once. 30% to 45% of the sample is in the top ten clones. What was sequenced was peripheral blood. These receptors all come from a man between 45 and 60 years old who had recovered from COVID-19.

This clone was seen only a few times. CDR3: CASSHDRGAYEQYF. The CDR3 bases are TGTGCCAGCAGCCATGACAGGGGGGCCTACGAGCAGTACTTC. The gene calls are TRBV7-9 and TRBJ2-7, with 9 bases lining up with TRBD1. The CDR3 is made up of 14 amino acids. In germline, CDR1 is SEHNR, CDR2 FQNEAQ (reference sequence). After removal of 5 bases from V and 2 bases from J, the junction contained 4 bases not matched to a gene.

The CDR3 nucleotides are TGTGCCAGTAGTATAGGGGGCGCTCGCTATGGCTACACCTTC. Protein sequence: CASSIGGARYGYTF. The chain employs TRBV19 and TRBJ1-2, with D maybe TRBD1 (5 bases). The CDR3 consists of 14 residues. V lost 1 base and J 4 bases, leaving 10 bases between the germline ends. Germline CDR1 and CDR2: LNHDA and SQIVND (reference sequence).

The V call is TRBV28, the J call TRBJ2-3; D uncertain. CDR1 and CDR2 from the germline V gene are MDHEN and SYDVKM. The V end was cut by 3 bases, the J end by 1 base, with 8 bases between. The CDR3 sequence is 14 residues long. CDR3 coding DNA: TGTGCCAGCAGTTTCTTGTCGGGCACAGATACGCAGTATTTT. Encoded protein: CASSFLSGTDTQYF.

This clone was detected only a few times. The V gene is TRBV6-1, the J gene TRBJ2-1; TRBD2 matches at 9 bases. The trim removed 2 bases at V and 6 bases at J, leaving 8 bases unmatched. Germline CDR1 is MNHNS and CDR2 is SASEGT. The CDR3 sequence is 16 residues long. The CDR3 DNA reads as TGTGCCAGCAGTGAACTTGCGGGGGGGCCTCTCAATGAGCAGTTCTTC. It is translated as CASSELAGGPLNEQFF.

This clone was found once. The chain joins TRBV6-5 to TRBJ1-5; possible D gene TRBD1, 5 bases. CDR1 and CDR2 from the germline V gene are MNHEY and SVGAGI. The CDR3 runs 15 residues. Trimming took off 0 bases at V and 7 bases at J, with 13 bases between the two ends. CDR3 sequence reads: CASSYSRDRGQPQHF. DNA for the CDR3: TGTGCCAGCAGTTACTCGCGGGATAGGGGACAGCCCCAGCATTTT.

J is TRBJ1-1 and V is TRBV6-5, with D possibly matching TRBD1 (5 bases). Per germline, CDR1 MNHEY and CDR2 SVGAGI. The V gene lost 0 bases and the J gene lost 5 bases, with 10 bases spanning the gap. The CDR3 length is 14 residues. The CDR3 spells CASSYSAGRTEAFF. In DNA, the CDR3 is TGTGCCAGCAGTTACTCAGCAGGGCGAACTGAAGCTTTCTTT.

V and J are TRBV18 and TRBJ2-4; TRBD1 aligns across 8 bases. With V trimmed by 0 bases and J by 3 bases, 7 bases remained unmatched. The germline V gene has CDR1 KGHSH and CDR2 LQKENI. CDR3 length equals 17 residues. The CDR3 bases are TGTGCCAGCTCACCACCGCAACAGGGGGAGGTCAAAAACATTCAGTACTTC. The encoded protein is CASSPPQQGEVKNIQYF.

V is TRBV12-5 and J is TRBJ1-5, with 7 nucleotides matching TRBD1. CDR1 LGHNT and CDR2 FRNRAP come from the germline V gene. The CDR3 has 17 amino acids. Trimming cost V 0 bases and J 0 bases; bases outside gene matches: 5. CDR3 in amino acids: CASGLVTGTVSNQPQHF. In DNA form, the CDR3 reads TGTGCTAGTGGTTTGGTAACCGGGACAGTTAGCAATCAGCCCCAGCATTTT.

This clone has only one observation. The V and J genes are TRBV7-9 and TRBJ2-7; D remains unclear. The CDR3 totals 12 residues. V shed 2 bases and J shed 3 bases, with 5 bases lying between them. Looked up from germline, CDR1 is SEHNR and CDR2 is FQNEAQ (reference sequence). CDR3 loop: CASSLNGYEQYF. CDR3 in DNA: TGTGCCAGCAGCTTAAACGGCTACGAGCAGTACTTC. Complete variable domain (other parts from reference TRBV7-9 and TRBJ2-7): DTGVSQNPRHKITKRGQNVTFRCDPISEHNRLYWYRQTLGQGPEFLTYFQNEAQLEKSRLLSDRFSAERPKGSFSTLEIQRTEQGDSAMYLCASSLNGYEQYFGPGTRLTVT.

The gene calls are TRBV5-6 and TRBJ1-2, with D unresolved. V lost 0 bases and J 4 bases, leaving 10 bases between the germline ends. Germline values: CDR1 SGHDT, CDR2 YYEEEE. The CDR3 loop spans 14 amino acids. CDR3 region: CASSLARRPYGYTF. CDR3 DNA sequence: TGTGCCAGCAGCTTGGCCAGGCGACCCTATGGCTACACCTTC.